The 24 T cell receptor beta chains listed next were all sequenced from one sample in a study of post-analysis software for immune sequencing data. Prepared libraries of TCR beta cDNA carried unique molecular identifiers. TCRdb itself ran the PCR reads through MiXCR, one entry per CDR3 protein. The table records some 800,000 distinct CDR3 sequences, more than 45% of them present only once. Study-wide results and limits: About five TRBV segments (TRBV5-6, TRBV5-1 and TRBV20-1 among them) occurred more frequently in patients than in controls.

The antigens of these receptors remain unknown. The sequenced material came from blood. The receptor set was obtained from a girl between 10 and 17 years old with multiple sclerosis.

This clonotype was found a few times. The V gene is TRBV10-3, the J gene TRBJ1-6; D is uncertain. Germline assignment: CDR1 ENHRY and CDR2 SYGVKD. The CDR3 contains 14 residues. Trimming cost V 2 bases and J 6 bases, with 8 bases left between them. The CDR3 DNA follows: TGTGCCATCAGTGAGAGCTCAGCTAATTCACCCCTCCACTTT. This sequence encodes CAISESSANSPLHF.

The chain recombines TRBV7-2 with TRBJ2-4; D not certain. The better agreement between TRBJ2-7 and the DNA end casts doubt on the J call. The CDR3 has 13 amino acids. CDR1 SGHTA and CDR2 FQGNSA come from the germline V gene. This chain's CDR3 is CASSSDGEYEQYF. CDR3 coding DNA: TGTGCCAGCAGCTCGGACGGCGAGTACGAGCAGTACTTC.

Note on this clonotype: Sequence at one end of the junction differs from germline and may be a read error. This chain uses TRBV5-6 with TRBJ2-1, with TRBD2 identical over 8 bases. The CDR3 sequence is 20 residues long. Germline CDR1 SGHDT, CDR2 YYEEEE. The CDR3 DNA reads TGTGCCAGCAGCTTGGGGCCGGGGCTAGCGGGTCGGAGCTCCCACAATGAGCAGTTCTTC. It specifies CASSLGPGLAGRSSHNEQFF.

This clonotype was found a few times. This chain connects TRBV4-2 to TRBJ2-7; 14 bases are a match to TRBD2. V gave up 3 bases and J gave up 5 bases; unmatched junction bases: 3. This CDR3 has 15 amino acids. Germline CDR1 and CDR2: LGHNA and YNFKEQ. The CDR3 DNA sequence: TGTGCCAGCAGCCACTCGGGACTAGCGGGAGACGAGCAGTACTTC. Amino acids: CASSHSGLAGDEQYF.

The chain uses TRBV12-3 or TRBV12-4 and TRBJ2-1, with 9 positions matching TRBD2. J gave up 8 bases and V 6 bases, and 11 bases lay outside the gene matches. The CDR3 spans 15 residues. As DNA, the CDR3 is TGTGCCAGCAGCCCTAGGGGGGGACTAGCATATGAGCAGTTCTTC. This translates into CASSPRGGLAYEQFF.

The chain joins TRBV4-3 to TRBJ2-4, with D unclear. The germline V gene has CDR1 LGHNA and CDR2 YSLEER. Deletions cut 4 bases from V and 1 base from J, with 8 bases between. The CDR3 runs to 14 residues. This CDR3 reads CASSPALAKNIQYF. In nucleotides, the CDR3 is TGCGCCAGCAGCCCCGCTCTGGCCAAAAACATTCAGTACTTC.

The chain is built from TRBV29-1 and TRBJ2-1; D remains ambiguous. CDR3 length: 10 amino acids. Germline loops: CDR1 SQVTM, CDR2 ANQGSEA. V was cut by 4 bases and J by 2 bases, with 0 bases left in between. CDR3 in amino acids: CSVAYNEQFF. Written as DNA, the CDR3 is TGCAGCGTTGCCTACAATGAGCAGTTCTTC.

The chain employs TRBV5-8 and TRBJ1-2, with unresolved D. V was shortened by 0 bases and J by 7 bases, with 28 bases between the two germline ends. Germline V gene lookup returns CDR1 SGHTS and CDR2 YDEGEE. CDR3 length equals 19 residues. The CDR3 spells CASSLASSGSHARVSGYTF. In DNA form, the CDR3 reads TGTGCCAGCAGCTTGGCCTCTAGCGGGAGCCACGCGCGGGTCTCTGGCTACACCTTC.

This clonotype was recorded a few times. The V call is TRBV29-1, the J call TRBJ2-7, with 7 bases that match TRBD2. V shed 2 bases, J shed 1 base, and the junction held 5 bases outside the gene matches. The CDR3 contains 14 residues. The germline CDR1 and CDR2 sequences are SQVTM and ANQGSEA. The CDR3 spells CSVEFVGGSYEQYF. CDR3 bases: TGCAGCGTTGAATTCGTGGGAGGGTCCTACGAGCAGTACTTC.

The chain couples TRBV19 to TRBJ2-1; weak D call: TRBD2 (5 bases). This CDR3 region has 18 residues. Germline lookup yields CDR1 LNHDA and CDR2 SQIVND (reference sequence). V shed 7 bases and J shed 4 bases, with 26 bases lying between them. The CDR3 bases are TGTGCCAGTACCCCTGGAGGTGGCGGAGCGAGCTTGTACAATGAGCAGTTCTTC. It is translated as CASTPGGGGASLYNEQFF.

The chain couples TRBV20-1 to TRBJ2-1, with D perhaps TRBD2 (5 bases). The CDR3 extends over 15 amino acids. The V end lost 0 bases, the J end lost 6 bases, and 15 bases lay between the germline ends. CDR1 is DFQATT and CDR2 is SNEGSKA in the germline V gene (reference sequence). CDR3 bases: TGCAGTGCTAGAGAGGCACGGAGGAGTGGCAATGAGCAGTTCTTC. Translated, it gives CSAREARRSGNEQFF.

The V gene is TRBV5-5, the J gene TRBJ2-2, with D hard to call. This CDR3 is 14 amino acids long. V lost 3 bases to trimming and J lost 4 bases, with 10 bases between them. CDR1 SGHKS and CDR2 YYEKEE come from the germline V gene (reference sequence). CDR3 nucleotide sequence: TGTGCCAGCAGCTCCATGCTAGGCACCGGGGAGCTGTTTTTT. Encoded protein: CASSSMLGTGELFF.

The chain carries TRBV4-3 and TRBJ1-2, with D possibly being TRBD1 (5 bases). The V end lost 0 bases, the J end lost 3 bases, and 11 bases lay between the germline ends. This CDR3 contains 15 residues. Germline V gene sequence: CDR1 LGHNA, CDR2 YSLEER. The CDR3 region is CASSQDSRAHYGYTF. The DNA of the CDR3 is TGCGCCAGCAGCCAAGATTCCAGGGCCCACTATGGCTACACCTTC.

J is TRBJ2-1 and V is TRBV7-3, with D possibly TRBD1 on 6 matching bases. CDR1 SGHTA and CDR2 FQGTGA come from the germline V gene. The CDR3 sequence is 16 residues long. Trimming took off 5 bases at V and 2 bases at J, with 16 bases between the two ends. The CDR3 DNA sequence: TGTGCCAGCAGCCTCAGGGGCGGGCGTCCCTACAATGAGCAGTTCTTC. Protein product: CASSLRGGRPYNEQFF.

This clonotype was counted only a few times. The V and J genes are TRBV5-1 and TRBJ1-2; D not resolved. Looked up from germline, CDR1 is SGHRS and CDR2 is YFSETQ. The CDR3 consists of 14 residues. V was pared by 4 bases and J by 6 bases, with 16 bases between. CDR3 in DNA: TGCGCCAGCAGCCCGACCTCCCTGGATCATGGCTACACCTTC. It translates to CASSPTSLDHGYTF. The entire variable domain, with the rest obtained from reference TRBV5-1 and TRBJ1-2, is as follows: KAGVTQTPRYLIKTRGQQVTLSCSPISGHRSVSWYQQTPGQGLQFLFEYFSETQRNKGNFPGRFSGRQFSNSRSEMNVSTLELGDSALYLCASSPTSLDHGYTFGSGTRLTVV.

This chain uses TRBV4-1 with TRBJ2-7; 11 nucleotides align to TRBD2. The CDR3 loop spans 15 amino acids. Germline CDR1 MGHRA, CDR2 YSYEKL. Trimming cost V 3 bases and J 5 bases; bases outside gene matches: 6. The DNA of the CDR3 is TGCGCCAGCAGCCACGGCTTAGCGGGAGGGAACGAGCAGTACTTC. It is translated as CASSHGLAGGNEQYF.

This clonotype was observed a handful of times. The chain couples TRBV24-1 to TRBJ2-5, with 9 bases lining up with TRBD1. V gave up 3 bases and J gave up 5 bases; unmatched junction bases: 6. The CDR3 length is 15 residues. From germline, CDR1 is KGHDR and CDR2 SFDVKD. CDR3 protein: CATSDGGTGRETQYF. The CDR3 DNA follows: TGTGCCACCAGTGATGGTGGGACAGGGAGGGAGACCCAGTACTTC.

Only a few counts were recorded for this clonotype. The rearrangement links TRBV28 to TRBJ2-3; 9 nucleotides align to TRBD2. The CDR3 consists of 17 residues. Germline loops: CDR1 MDHEN, CDR2 SYDVKM. The ends lost 3 bases at V and 4 bases at J; junction bases unmatched: 11. CDR3 in amino acids: CASSLWVSVAGADTQYF. CDR3 sequence (DNA): TGTGCCAGCAGTTTGTGGGTTTCAGTAGCGGGAGCAGATACGCAGTATTTT.

The chain joins TRBV29-1 to TRBJ1-1; 7 positions match TRBD1. The CDR3 runs to 15 residues. The V segment lost 5 bases and the J segment 1 base; nucleotides outside the gene matches: 10. Germline assignment: CDR1 SQVTM and CDR2 ANQGSEA. In DNA form, the CDR3 reads TGCAGCGTTCGATGGAGGGGGCGCGGGAACACTGAAGCTTTCTTT. Translation: CSVRWRGRGNTEAFF.

This clonotype turned up a few times. The rearrangement links TRBV5-6 to TRBJ2-7; TRBD1 matches at 7 bases. Trimming cost V 3 bases and J 6 bases; bases outside gene matches: 9. The CDR3 covers 14 residues. Germline V CDR1 and CDR2: SGHDT, YYEEEE. Here the CDR3 reads CASSSDIQGTEQYF. The CDR3 DNA is TGTGCCAGCAGCTCAGATATACAGGGGACCGAGCAGTACTTC.

This clonotype was counted a single time. The chain links TRBV10-3 to TRBJ1-5; D not certain. CDR3 length: 13 residues. The V end was cut by 8 bases, the J end by 3 bases, with 11 bases between. Germline CDR1 is ENHRY and CDR2 is SYGVKD. The CDR3 loop is CAIGFTINQPQHF. The CDR3 DNA reads as TGTGCCATCGGGTTCACCATCAATCAGCCCCAGCATTTT.

This clonotype was detected only a few times. The genes are TRBV6-2 or TRBV6-3 and TRBJ2-4, with 12 bases aligning to TRBD1. The CDR3 spans 16 residues. Germline lookup yields CDR1 MNHEY and CDR2 SVGEGT. V was clipped by 2 bases and J by 1 base; unmatched bases: 0. The CDR3 sequence: CASSYGTGGAKNIQYF. For the CDR3, the DNA is TGTGCCAGCAGTTACGGGACAGGGGGCGCCAAAAACATTCAGTACTTC.

V gene TRBV4-3 combines with J gene TRBJ1-2; D may be TRBD1 (6 bases). The CDR3 length is 15 residues. The V end lost 1 base, the J end lost 7 bases, and 16 bases lay between the germline ends. Germline CDR1 reads LGHNA; CDR2 reads YSLEER. The CDR3 sequence is CASSQVEGGISGYTF. CDR3 nucleotides: TGCGCCAGCAGCCAAGTGGAGGGGGGAATTTCTGGCTACACCTTC.

This clonotype was observed a handful of times. The J gene is TRBJ2-1, the V gene TRBV9; D remains ambiguous. The V gene lost 2 bases and the J gene lost 2 bases, with 8 bases spanning the gap. The CDR3 covers 14 residues. The V gene's germline CDR1 is SGDLS and CDR2 YYNGEE. The CDR3 here is CASSVSGTYNEQFF. The CDR3 bases are TGTGCCAGCAGCGTTAGTGGAACCTACAATGAGCAGTTCTTC.